This TCR beta chain was obtained from a study of shared clonotypes between healthy human individuals. TCRdb keeps only in-frame clones here, not all; method: immunoSEQ multiplex PCR. The sample yields 1.5 million to 2.5 million clones, roughly 95% seen once. Losses at the gene ends were 7 bases for V and 4 bases for J; bases not matched to a gene: 6. The CDR3 covers 14 residues. CDR1 and CDR2 from the germline V gene are MNHEY and SVGAGI. CD45RO-negative, CCR7-selected cells formed the naive CD8 fraction, which excluded terminally differentiated effector memory CD45RA+ cells. Sequenced sample: naive CD8+ T cells sorted from blood. This rearrangement joins TRBV6-5 to TRBJ2-2; 7 nucleotides match TRBD1. The receptor was isolated from a man aged 18 to 29 in good health. The DNA for the CDR3 is TGTGCCAGCACCCTGACAGGGTCCACCGGGGAGCTGTTTTTT. Protein sequence: CASTLTGSTGELFF.